This T cell receptor beta chain was identified during a study of Ad26.COV2.S vaccination and SARS-CoV-2 variants. Study-level points and caveats: Possible underestimation of total T cell responses by the TCR breadth and depth analyses was noted.

Note on this clone: Antigen unknown.

Treatment denoted: about 20 received Ad26.COV2.S at low or high dose, single or two shots; about 5 received placebo; per-sample allocation not given. Day 63 following the first vaccine or placebo injection was when the samples were taken. Produced via immunoSEQ multiplex PCR; TCRdb's table is partial and in-frame only. The sample lists 300,000 to 400,000 clones, about 82% occurring once. Looked up from germline, CDR1 is SEHNR and CDR2 is FQNEAQ (reference sequence). V gave up 2 bases and J gave up 3 bases; unmatched junction bases: 7. The CDR3 is made up of 16 amino acids. The sample consisted of peripheral blood, taken in a trial of Ad26.COV2.S vaccine versus placebo. The chain couples TRBV7-9 to TRBJ2-7; 10 bases are a match to TRBD2. The source is a person aged 18-60 years who received the Ad26.COV2.S COVID-19 vaccine or a placebo. CDR3 loop: CASSLITSGESYEQYF. In nucleotides, the CDR3 is TGTGCCAGCAGCTTAATCACTAGCGGGGAGAGCTACGAGCAGTACTTC.